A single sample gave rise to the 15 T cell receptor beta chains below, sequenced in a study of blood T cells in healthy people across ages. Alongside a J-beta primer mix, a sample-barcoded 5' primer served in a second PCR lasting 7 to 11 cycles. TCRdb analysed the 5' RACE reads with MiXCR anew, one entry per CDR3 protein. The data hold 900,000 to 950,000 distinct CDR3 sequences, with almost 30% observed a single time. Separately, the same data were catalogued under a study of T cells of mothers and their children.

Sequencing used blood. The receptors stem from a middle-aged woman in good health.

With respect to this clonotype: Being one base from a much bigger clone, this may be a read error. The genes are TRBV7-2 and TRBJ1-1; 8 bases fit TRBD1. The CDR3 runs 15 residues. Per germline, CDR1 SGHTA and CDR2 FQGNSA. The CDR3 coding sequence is TGTGCCAGCAACTTAGCTCCGGACAGGGTCTTATCGGCTTTCTTT. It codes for CASNLAPDRVLSAFF.

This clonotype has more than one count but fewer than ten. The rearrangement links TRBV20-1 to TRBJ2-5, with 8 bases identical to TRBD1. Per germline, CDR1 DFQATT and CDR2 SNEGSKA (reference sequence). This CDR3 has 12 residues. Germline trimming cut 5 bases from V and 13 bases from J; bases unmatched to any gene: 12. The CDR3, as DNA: TGCAGTGCTGAGGACAGGGAAGTAGAACGGTACTTC. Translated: CSAEDREVERYF.

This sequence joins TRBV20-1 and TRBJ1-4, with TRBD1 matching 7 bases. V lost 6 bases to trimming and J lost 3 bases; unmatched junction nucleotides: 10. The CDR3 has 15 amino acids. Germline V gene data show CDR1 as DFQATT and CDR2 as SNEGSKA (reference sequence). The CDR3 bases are TGCAGTGCAACACAGGGGATGGAATCTAATGAAAAACTGTTTTTT. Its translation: CSATQGMESNEKLFF.

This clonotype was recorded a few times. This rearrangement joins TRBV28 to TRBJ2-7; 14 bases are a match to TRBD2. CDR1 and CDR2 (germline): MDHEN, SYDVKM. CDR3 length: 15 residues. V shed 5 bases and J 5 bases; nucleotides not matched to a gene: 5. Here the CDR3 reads CASSPRLAGGDEQYF. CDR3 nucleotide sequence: TGTGCCAGCAGTCCACGACTAGCGGGGGGGGACGAGCAGTACTTC.

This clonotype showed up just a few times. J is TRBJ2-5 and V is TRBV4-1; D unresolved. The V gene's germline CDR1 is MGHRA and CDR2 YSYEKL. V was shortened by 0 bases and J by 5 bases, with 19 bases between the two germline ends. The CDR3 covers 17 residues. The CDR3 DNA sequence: TGCGCCAGCAGCCAAGATGCTCCTAGGGTAGGGTTGGAGACCCAGTACTTC. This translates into CASSQDAPRVGLETQYF.

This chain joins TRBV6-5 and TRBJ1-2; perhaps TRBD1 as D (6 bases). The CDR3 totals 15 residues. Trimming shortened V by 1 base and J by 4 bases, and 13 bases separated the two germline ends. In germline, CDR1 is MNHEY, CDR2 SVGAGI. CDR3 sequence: CASSYWNRAGYGYTF. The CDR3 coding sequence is TGTGCCAGCAGTTACTGGAACAGGGCGGGCTATGGCTACACCTTC.

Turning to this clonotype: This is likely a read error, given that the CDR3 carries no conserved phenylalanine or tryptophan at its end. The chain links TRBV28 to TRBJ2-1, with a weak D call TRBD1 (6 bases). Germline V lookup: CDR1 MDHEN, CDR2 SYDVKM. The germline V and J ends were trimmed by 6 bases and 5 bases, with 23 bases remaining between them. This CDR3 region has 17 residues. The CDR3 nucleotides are TGTGCCAGCAGCACAATACCCCAGGGGAAATACGACAATGAGCAGTTCTTG. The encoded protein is CASSTIPQGKYDNEQFL.

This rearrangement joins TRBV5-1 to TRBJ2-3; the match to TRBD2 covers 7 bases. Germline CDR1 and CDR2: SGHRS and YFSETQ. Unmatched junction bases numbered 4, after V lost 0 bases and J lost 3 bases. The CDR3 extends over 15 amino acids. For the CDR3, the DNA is TGCGCCAGCAGCTTGGTTGGTAGCGGGACAGATACGCAGTATTTT. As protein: CASSLVGSGTDTQYF.

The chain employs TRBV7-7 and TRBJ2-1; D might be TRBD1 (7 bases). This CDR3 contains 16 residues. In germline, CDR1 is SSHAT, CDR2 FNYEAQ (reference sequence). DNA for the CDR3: TGTGCTAGCGGCTTAGATTCGTCAGGGGGTCAGAATGAGCAGTTCTTC. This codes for CASGLDSSGGQNEQFF.

DNA for the CDR3: TGTGCCAGCAACCCGGACCAAGAGACCCAGTACTTC. This encodes CASNPDQETQYF. The chain joins TRBV7-3 to TRBJ2-7; D not resolved. The J call is doubtful: the DNA matches TRBJ2-5 better. The CDR3 is 12 residues long. Germline V lookup: CDR1 SGHTA, CDR2 FQGTGA.

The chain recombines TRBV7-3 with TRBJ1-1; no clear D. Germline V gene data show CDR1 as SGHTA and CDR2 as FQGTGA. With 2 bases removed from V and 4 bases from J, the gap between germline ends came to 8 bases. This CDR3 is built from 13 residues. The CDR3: CASSLSPRTEAFF. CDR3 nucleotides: TGTGCCAGCAGCTTATCCCCTCGCACTGAAGCTTTCTTT.

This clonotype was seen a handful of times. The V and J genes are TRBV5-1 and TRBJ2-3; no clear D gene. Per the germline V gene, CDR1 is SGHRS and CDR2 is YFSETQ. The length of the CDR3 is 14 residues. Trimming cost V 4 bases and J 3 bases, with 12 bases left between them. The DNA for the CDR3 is TGCGCCAGCAGCCAGTACCGGCGGACAGATACGCAGTATTTT. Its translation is CASSQYRRTDTQYF.

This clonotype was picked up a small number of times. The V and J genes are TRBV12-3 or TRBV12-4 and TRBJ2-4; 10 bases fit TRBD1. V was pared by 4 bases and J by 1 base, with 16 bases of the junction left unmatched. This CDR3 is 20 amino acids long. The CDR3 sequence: CASSWVRGTGVVSAKNIQYF. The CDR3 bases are TGTGCCAGCAGTTGGGTTCGGGGGACAGGGGTAGTTTCGGCCAAAAACATTCAGTACTTC.

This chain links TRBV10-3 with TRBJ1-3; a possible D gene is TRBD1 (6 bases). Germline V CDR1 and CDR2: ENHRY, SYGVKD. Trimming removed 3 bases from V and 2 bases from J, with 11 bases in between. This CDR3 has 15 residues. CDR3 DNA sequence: TGTGCCATCAGTGACACAGGGAAGGCTGGAAACACCATATATTTT. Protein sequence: CAISDTGKAGNTIYF.

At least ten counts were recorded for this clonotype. CDR3 in DNA: TGTGCCAGCAGCCAGGCCTATGGGGCGGGCTACGAGCAGTACTTC. Protein: CASSQAYGAGYEQYF. V and J are TRBV4-2 and TRBJ2-7; TRBD1 or TRBD2 may be the D gene (5 bases each). Germline values: CDR1 LGHNA, CDR2 YNFKEQ. Trimming left V 3 bases short and J 3 bases short, with 15 bases between. This CDR3 spans 15 amino acids.